The 21 T cell receptor beta chains presented below share a single source sample, sequenced in a study of blood T cell repertoires in COVID-19. Produced via immunoSEQ multiplex PCR; TCRdb's table is partial and in-frame only. Of approximately 240,000 clones in the sample, 75% to 95% were seen once. The sequencing sample was made of PBMCs or T cells enriched from blood (not recorded which). Receptor source: a woman between 18 and 29 years old who had recovered from COVID-19.

V is TRBV27 and J is TRBJ1-2, with TRBD1 matching over 9 bases. J gave up 7 bases and V 5 bases, and 14 bases lay outside the gene matches. There are 16 residues in the CDR3. CDR1 is MNHEY, CDR2 SMNVEV, per germline (reference sequence). The CDR3 DNA reads as TGTGCCAGCAGTCCCCTCCAAGACAGGGGGGAACGTGGCTACACCTTC. This translates into CASSPLQDRGERGYTF.

This rearrangement joins TRBV27 to TRBJ2-1, with TRBD1 matching 7 bases. Germline CDR1 reads MNHEY; CDR2 reads SMNVEV (reference sequence). The CDR3 spans 17 residues. The trim removed 4 bases at V and 4 bases at J, leaving 13 bases unmatched. The CDR3 sequence is CASSSASSGGTYNEQFF. The CDR3 DNA follows: TGTGCCAGCAGTTCAGCCAGCTCAGGGGGAACATACAATGAGCAGTTCTTC.

V gene TRBV29-1 combines with J gene TRBJ2-1, with a tentative D call TRBD1 (5 bases). This CDR3 region has 11 residues. The V end was cut by 4 bases, the J end by 6 bases, with 7 bases between. The V gene's germline CDR1 is SQVTM and CDR2 ANQGSEA. CDR3 sequence reads: CSVGQINEQFF. CDR3 sequence (DNA): TGCAGCGTTGGACAGATCAATGAGCAGTTCTTC.

This sequence joins TRBV13 and TRBJ2-7; 8 bases match TRBD1. V dropped 0 bases and J dropped 2; count of bases not matched to a gene: 3. Germline V CDR1 and CDR2: PRHDT, FYEKMQ (reference sequence). The CDR3 has 15 amino acids. CDR3 sequence reads: CASSLGDRAAYEQYF. DNA for the CDR3: TGTGCCAGCAGCTTAGGGGACAGGGCGGCCTACGAGCAGTACTTC. Filled out from reference TRBV13 and TRBJ2-7, the complete variable domain reads AAGVIQSPRHLIKEKRETATLKCYPIPRHDTVYWYQQGPGQDPQFLISFYEKMQSDKGSIPDRFSAQQFSDYHSELNMSSLELGDSALYFCASSLGDRAAYEQYFGPGTRLTVT.

The V and J genes are TRBV7-9 and TRBJ1-1; no clear D gene. The CDR3 totals 12 residues. Germline CDR1 and CDR2: SEHNR and FQNEAQ (reference sequence). The ends were cut back, 5 bases at V and 5 bases at J, with 9 bases in the middle. The CDR3: CASSPLRTEAFF. CDR3 coding DNA: TGTGCCAGCAGCCCCCTGAGGACTGAAGCTTTCTTT.

The rearrangement links TRBV16 to TRBJ2-1; TRBD2 aligns across 7 bases. Germline loops: CDR1 KGHSY, CDR2 FQNENV. The CDR3 covers 12 residues. J gave up 7 bases and V 4 bases, and 1 base lay outside the gene matches. The CDR3 sequence is CASSPGGNEQFF. The DNA for the CDR3 is TGTGCCAGCAGCCCCGGGGGGAATGAGCAGTTCTTC.

The chain has TRBV3-1 (or the pseudogene TRBV3-2) and TRBJ2-3; 12 nucleotides agree with TRBD2. V dropped 2 bases and J dropped 6; count of bases not matched to a gene: 12. Germline CDR1 reads LGHDT; CDR2 reads YNNKEL (reference sequence). The CDR3 extends over 18 amino acids. CDR3 sequence: CASSQRGTGLAGTDTQYF. The CDR3 nucleotides are TGTGCCAGCAGCCAAAGAGGGACTGGACTAGCGGGGACCGATACGCAGTATTTT.

The chain joins TRBV6-2 or TRBV6-3 to TRBJ2-1, with 11 nucleotides matching TRBD2. V dropped 5 bases and J dropped 5; count of bases not matched to a gene: 8. CDR1 and CDR2 from the germline V gene are MNHEY and SVGEGT. The CDR3 length is 16 residues. This chain's CDR3 is CASSPRGLADDNEQFF. CDR3 DNA: TGTGCCAGCAGTCCGAGGGGACTAGCGGATGACAATGAGCAGTTCTTC.

This chain connects TRBV3-1 (or the pseudogene TRBV3-2) to TRBJ1-1, with D uncertain. The CDR3 is 16 amino acids. The germline V gene has CDR1 LGHDT and CDR2 YNNKEL (reference sequence). V lost 4 bases and J lost 0, with 15 bases in between. The CDR3 coding sequence is TGTGCCAGCAGCCCAAGAGTAAGTCCCATGAACACTGAAGCTTTCTTT. Translated, it gives CASSPRVSPMNTEAFF.

The CDR3 DNA reads as TGCGCCAGCAGCCTCGGGGTAGCGGGGGCCACGGGGGAGACCCAGTACTTC. It encodes CASSLGVAGATGETQYF. This chain joins TRBV5-1 and TRBJ2-5, with 9 bases that match TRBD2. V was clipped by 4 bases and J by 5 bases; unmatched bases: 15. From germline, CDR1 is SGHRS and CDR2 YFSETQ. CDR3 size: 17 residues.

The J gene is TRBJ2-5, the V gene TRBV9; maybe TRBD1 (6 bases). V gave up 2 bases and J gave up 2 bases, with 19 bases separating them. In germline, CDR1 is SGDLS, CDR2 YYNGEE. The CDR3 length is 17 residues. CDR3 nucleotides: TGTGCCAGCAGCGTTAGTCGGACAGCCCAAACTCAAGAGACCCAGTACTTC. This encodes CASSVSRTAQTQETQYF.

This clone showed up just a few times. The CDR3 here is CASSTIQGTGELFF. CDR3 in DNA: TGTGCCAGCAGCACGATTCAGGGGACCGGGGAGCTGTTTTTT. The chain carries TRBV5-4 and TRBJ2-2; TRBD1 might be the D (6 bases). The CDR3 has 14 residues. Germline values: CDR1 SGHNT, CDR2 YYREEE (reference sequence). The V end was cut by 4 bases, the J end by 5 bases, with 12 bases between.

The CDR3: CSAQNPRNVETQYF. The CDR3 DNA follows: TGCAGCGCCCAGAATCCCAGAAATGTGGAGACCCAGTACTTC. This sequence joins TRBV29-1 and TRBJ2-5; D unclear. The CDR3 spans 14 residues. CDR1 is SQVTM, CDR2 ANQGSEA, per germline. Deletions cut 7 bases from V and 5 bases from J, with 20 bases between.

The genes are TRBV20-1 and TRBJ1-5; 7 bases match TRBD1. This CDR3 is built from 15 residues. Losses at the gene ends were 3 bases for V and 7 bases for J; bases not matched to a gene: 12. Germline V gene lookup returns CDR1 DFQATT and CDR2 SNEGSKA (reference sequence). DNA of the CDR3: TGCAGTGCTAGTACAGGGGTACAAGAGCGACAGCCCCAGCATTTT. It codes for CSASTGVQERQPQHF.

V and J are TRBV5-1 and TRBJ1-3; a weak D match, TRBD1 (5 bases). Germline CDR1 is SGHRS and CDR2 is YFSETQ. The CDR3 covers 16 residues. Between the trimmed V and J ends, which lost 0 bases and 2 bases, there was a span of 12 bases. CDR3 region: CASSLGAGDAGNTIYF. CDR3 DNA sequence: TGCGCCAGCAGCTTGGGCGCGGGGGACGCTGGAAACACCATATATTTT.

This clone was observed a single time. The gene calls are TRBV9 and TRBJ2-7, with 8 bases matching TRBD2. The CDR3 runs to 14 residues. Germline CDR1 reads SGDLS; CDR2 reads YYNGEE. With 3 bases clipped from V and 0 bases from J, the junction kept 2 bases outside the gene matches. CDR3 residues: CASSAGLASYEQYF. The CDR3 bases are TGTGCCAGCAGCGCAGGACTAGCCTCCTACGAGCAGTACTTC.

J is TRBJ1-2 and V is TRBV7-8; D unresolved. Germline CDR1 and CDR2: SGHVS and FQNEAQ. Trimming took 4 bases from V and 5 from J, leaving 14 bases between them. The CDR3 is 14 residues long. The CDR3 loop reads CASSSYRDQYGYTF. CDR3 nucleotide sequence: TGTGCCAGCAGCTCGTACCGAGATCAATATGGCTACACCTTC.

The V gene is TRBV27, the J gene TRBJ2-7; 8 bases line up with TRBD1. After removal of 3 bases from V and 2 bases from J, the junction contained 6 bases not matched to a gene. The CDR3 is 15 residues long. Looked up from germline, CDR1 is MNHEY and CDR2 is SMNVEV (reference sequence). CDR3 nucleotide sequence: TGTGCCAGCAGTTTGTCGGGACAGGTGACCTACGAGCAGTACTTC. Its translation is CASSLSGQVTYEQYF.

The V gene is TRBV5-1, the J gene TRBJ1-2; 9 bases match TRBD1. CDR3 length: 17 residues. The germline CDR1 and CDR2 sequences are SGHRS and YFSETQ. V lost 4 bases to trimming and J lost 3 bases; unmatched junction nucleotides: 13. The CDR3: CASSPAPGTGFDYGYTF. For the CDR3, the DNA is TGCGCCAGCAGCCCGGCCCCCGGGACAGGGTTCGACTATGGCTACACCTTC.

V gene TRBV6-5 combines with J gene TRBJ1-1; D call uncertain. This CDR3 has 14 residues. Trimming shortened V by 6 bases and J by 2 bases, and 13 bases separated the two germline ends. The germline CDR1 and CDR2 sequences are MNHEY and SVGAGI. CDR3 coding DNA: TGTGCCAGCAGGAAAACAAACAGTAACACTGAAGCTTTCTTT. Encoded protein: CASRKTNSNTEAFF.

V gene TRBV7-9 combines with J gene TRBJ2-1; the D is unclear. V lost 4 bases to trimming and J lost 12 bases, with 19 bases between them. The length of the CDR3 is 14 residues. Germline CDR1 is SEHNR and CDR2 is FQNEAQ (reference sequence). The CDR3 sequence is CASSSRPTVDGQFF. For the CDR3, the DNA is TGTGCCAGCAGCTCGAGGCCCACCGTTGACGGGCAGTTCTTC.